These T cell receptor beta chains were read from a single sample in a study of blood T cell repertoires in COVID-19. Sequencing used immunoSEQ multiplex PCR; TCRdb keeps in-frame clones, though not all of them. The sample consists of under 200,000 clones, 80% to 90% of them appearing once. The sequencing sample was made of peripheral blood. These receptors came from a man aged 35-49 years with active or convalescent COVID-19. Both conserved end residues are part of each CDR3. A D gene is named only where the DNA matches it firmly. The size entry is marked missing in some rows and otherwise reads once, few, many or a size class.

clone_size	v_call	d_call	j_call	cdr3_nt	cdr3_aa
few	TRBV20-1	TRBD2	TRBJ2-3	TGCAGTGCTAGTCCCCCTAGCGGGGGGCGTTCAACAGATACGCAGTATTTT	CSASPPSGGRSTDTQYF
once	TRBV9	-	TRBJ1-1	TGTGCCAGCAGCCCACGACAGGACACTGAAGCTTTCTTT	CASSPRQDTEAFF
-	TRBV7-9	-	TRBJ1-4	TGTGCCAGCAGCACATTCAGCGGTGCTAATGAAAAACTGTTTTTT	CASSTFSGANEKLFF
-	TRBV9	-	TRBJ2-5	TGTGCCAGCAGCGGACATACGGGGGAGACCCAGTACTTC	CASSGHTGETQYF
once	TRBV4-1	TRBD1	TRBJ1-2	TGCGCCAGCAGCCAAGGGACAGGCCGCTTCGACTATGGCTACACCTTC	CASSQGTGRFDYGYTF
-	TRBV19	TRBD1	TRBJ1-2	TGTGCCAGTAAAACAGGGGGCGCTTCTGGCTACACCTTC	CASKTGGASGYTF
once	TRBV18	TRBD1	TRBJ1-1	TGTGCCAGCTCACCACCGGGGTCAGGGGGCACCAACACTGAAGCTTTCTTT	CASSPPGSGGTNTEAFF
-	TRBV14	-	TRBJ2-3	TGTGCCAGCAGCGCCGGGACATTTAAGGGACCAGATACGCAGTATTTT	CASSAGTFKGPDTQYF
few	TRBV6-1	-	TRBJ2-3	TGTGCCAGCAGTGAAAGGGGACTTAGCACAGATACGCAGTATTTT	CASSERGLSTDTQYF
-	TRBV4-2	-	TRBJ1-6	TGTGCCAGCAGCCAAGATCCAGGGCGACTTAATTCACCCCTCCACTTT	CASSQDPGRLNSPLHF